Described below is a single T cell receptor (beta chain) sequence and its context. Its ends do not fully match the called genes, so a read error is possible. Enrolled during active infection, Seattle patients were then followed longitudinally. This sample was included in a study of blood T cell repertoires in COVID-19. In the study overall: Spain, Italy and the United States supplied samples that represented acute and convalescent COVID-19. Sample material is recorded as cDNA or gDNA derived from T cells, B-cell-depleted T cells, or PBMCs.

Germline-derived CDR1 and CDR2 are MNHEY and SVGEGT. The CDR3 runs 16 residues. Libraries were prepared by immunoSEQ multiplex PCR; TCRdb keeps only in-frame clonotypes and omits some of them. This sample carries roughly 340,000 clones, more than 80% of them seen once, and the ten largest clones take less than 3.5%. The material sequenced was peripheral blood. This TCR was recovered from a woman aged 25 to 45 with COVID-19, enrolled during active disease. V is TRBV6-2 or TRBV6-3 and J is TRBJ2-3; 10 bases align to TRBD1. The CDR3 nucleotides read TGTGCCAGCAGTGATCGGACAGGGGGAGGCACGGATACGCAGTATTTT. Amino acids: CASSDRTGGGTDTQYF.